The clone carrying this T cell receptor beta chain was counted at least ten times. The antigen is not known. The sample comes from a study of T cells in Graves' hyperthyroidism and ophthalmopathy. Amplified regions were TCR beta CDR3 sequences from RNA transcripts. When the TCR CDR3 underwent first-round RT-PCR, the HTBI primer set was used. MiXCR, applied by TCRdb to the multiplex PCR reads, yields one record per CDR3 protein. The sample includes 550,000 to 800,000 distinct CDR3 sequences, roughly 17% of them seen just once. The CDR3 spans 17 residues. Trimming at V came to 6 bases and at J to 4 bases, leaving 13 bases not matched to a gene. Findings of the study overall: Blood also held most thyroid clonotypes expanded beyond 0.001.

Sample: blood. J is TRBJ1-5 and V is TRBV12-3 or TRBV12-4; 9 bases line up with TRBD1. The TCR was taken from a man between 50 and 59 years old with Graves' hyperthyroidism. The chain's CDR3 is CASRMGQGRGLNQPQHF. CDR3 in DNA: TGTGCCAGCAGAATGGGACAGGGAAGAGGGCTAAATCAGCCCCAGCATTTT.